These 20 T cell receptor beta chains originate from one sample sequenced in a study of T cells after yellow fever vaccination. TCRdb itself ran the 5' RACE reads through MiXCR, one entry per CDR3 protein. Of 300,000 to 400,000 distinct CDR3 sequences in the sample, roughly an eighth were seen once. Sample: CD4+ T cells sorted from PBMCs, taken 15 days after the yellow fever booster vaccination. The receptors here all came from a man between 18 and 35 years old who received the YFV17D yellow fever vaccine.

This clonotype has a count of ten or more. The chain joins TRBV24-1 to TRBJ2-3; D is unresolved. This CDR3 comprises 13 residues. The germline V gene encodes CDR1 KGHDR and CDR2 SFDVKD. Deletions cut 0 bases from V and 3 bases from J, with 3 bases between. The CDR3 DNA reads TGTGCCACCAGTGATTTGGTTACAGATACGCAGTATTTT. Protein product: CATSDLVTDTQYF.

CDR3 in amino acids: CSASGAGEQYF. As DNA, the CDR3 is TGCAGTGCTAGTGGGGCGGGTGAGCAGTACTTC. The rearrangement uses TRBV20-1 and TRBJ2-7, with D possibly called TRBD1 or TRBD2 (5 bases each). The germline V and J ends were trimmed by 3 bases and 7 bases, with 10 bases remaining between them. The CDR3 contains 11 residues. Germline V gene sequence: CDR1 DFQATT, CDR2 SNEGSKA (reference sequence).

V is TRBV6-2 or TRBV6-3 and J is TRBJ2-7; TRBD1 aligns across 7 bases. The length of the CDR3 is 14 residues. Per germline, CDR1 MNHEY and CDR2 SVGEGT. J was trimmed by 5 bases and V by 5 bases; bases with no gene match: 9. The CDR3 sequence: CASSKITGDNEQYV. Written as DNA, the CDR3 is TGTGCCAGCAGTAAGATAACAGGGGATAACGAGCAGTACGTC.

The chain combines TRBV15 with TRBJ2-7, with 7 positions matching TRBD2. Per the germline V gene, CDR1 is LNHNV and CDR2 is YYDKDF (reference sequence). CDR3 length: 16 amino acids. V trimming: 1 base; J trimming: 6 bases; junction bases outside the gene matches: 12. The CDR3 loop is CATSRGRGGSLSEQYF. CDR3 DNA: TGTGCCACCAGCAGAGGAAGAGGCGGGAGCTTGAGCGAGCAGTACTTC.

In its sample, this clonotype was seen a few times. V gene TRBV30 combines with J gene TRBJ1-2; no definite D call. CDR3 length: 11 residues. The germline gives CDR1 GTSNPN, CDR2 SVGIG (reference sequence). With 4 bases removed from V and 4 bases from J, the gap between germline ends came to 7 bases. The CDR3 protein is CAWTYGYGYTF. The DNA for the CDR3 is TGTGCCTGGACCTACGGCTATGGCTACACCTTC.

The V and J genes are TRBV5-6 and TRBJ2-5; no reliable D call. Trimming pared 0 bases from V and 5 bases from J, leaving 11 bases between. CDR3 length equals 14 residues. Germline values: CDR1 SGHDT, CDR2 YYEEEE. Here the CDR3 reads CASSLGQWVETQYF. For the CDR3, the DNA is TGTGCCAGCAGCTTGGGGCAGTGGGTGGAGACCCAGTACTTC.

This clonotype was counted many times. The rearrangement joins TRBV6-2 or TRBV6-3 to TRBJ1-5; 8 bases fit TRBD1. The ends lost 10 bases at V and 10 bases at J; junction bases unmatched: 9. Germline lookup yields CDR1 MNHEY and CDR2 SVGEGT. The CDR3 covers 12 residues. The CDR3: CATWGQDVPQHF. CDR3 nucleotides: TGTGCCACCTGGGGACAGGACGTCCCCCAGCATTTT.

The chain recombines TRBV2 with TRBJ1-1, with D unclear. CDR1 and CDR2 from the germline V gene are SNHLY and FYNNEI. The CDR3 is 10 residues long. V was clipped by 7 bases and J by 5 bases, with 5 bases between them. The CDR3 is CASMSTEAFF. DNA for the CDR3: TGTGCCAGCATGTCAACTGAAGCTTTCTTT.

This clonotype was seen more than once but under ten times. The V call is TRBV4-3, the J call TRBJ1-1, with D tentatively TRBD1 (5 bases). CDR1 LGHNA and CDR2 YSLEER come from the germline V gene. The CDR3 extends over 14 amino acids. V dropped 3 bases and J dropped 1 base, with 9 bases sitting between them. The CDR3 protein is CASSHVDRNTEAFF. CDR3 in DNA: TGCGCCAGCAGCCATGTCGACAGGAACACTGAAGCTTTCTTT.

The rearrangement links TRBV5-1 to TRBJ2-2; D is ambiguous. Germline assignment: CDR1 SGHRS and CDR2 YFSETQ. The ends were cut back, 0 bases at V and 13 bases at J, with 16 bases in the middle. The CDR3 loop spans 14 amino acids. CDR3 loop: CASSLGAALSSLFF. CDR3 nucleotide sequence: TGCGCCAGCAGCTTGGGGGCAGCCCTCAGCTCGCTGTTTTTT.

The J gene is TRBJ2-3, the V gene TRBV6-2 or TRBV6-3, with D tentatively TRBD1 or TRBD2 (6 bases each). CDR3 length equals 13 residues. V lost 2 bases to trimming and J lost 9 bases, with 12 bases between them. The germline CDR1 and CDR2 sequences are MNHEY and SVGEGT. The CDR3 DNA is TGTGCCAGCAGTTACCTCGAAGGGGGGACGCAGTATTTT. Translation gives CASSYLEGGTQYF.

In this sample, this clonotype turned up many times. V gene TRBV10-3 combines with J gene TRBJ1-1; a possible D gene is TRBD1 (5 bases). Trimming stripped 6 bases from V and 6 bases from J, with 17 bases between. CDR1 is ENHRY, CDR2 SYGVKD, per germline. This CDR3 is built from 14 residues. In nucleotides, the CDR3 is TGTGCCATCAGGGAAGAAGGGGCGACCCCTGAAGCTTTCTTT. As protein: CAIREEGATPEAFF.

In its sample, this clonotype was seen a few times. The chain has TRBV20-1 and TRBJ2-7; maybe TRBD2 (7 bases). The CDR3 is 13 amino acids. The V end was cut by 6 bases, the J end by 5 bases, with 17 bases between. Germline-derived CDR1 and CDR2 are DFQATT and SNEGSKA (reference sequence). In nucleotides, the CDR3 is TGCAGTGCCCCGAGGGGGGGGGCTGACGAGCAGTACTTC. This sequence encodes CSAPRGGADEQYF.

V gene TRBV7-3 combines with J gene TRBJ2-3, with a tentative D call TRBD1 (6 bases). Per germline, CDR1 SGHTA and CDR2 FQGTGA. The V gene lost 2 bases and the J gene lost 4 bases, with 13 bases spanning the gap. The CDR3 is 15 amino acids. In DNA, the CDR3 is TGTGCCAGCAGCTTAGAAGGGGGAAGAGCAGATACGCAGTATTTT. Residues: CASSLEGGRADTQYF.

This clonotype showed up many times. This chain connects TRBV6-2 or TRBV6-3 to TRBJ2-1, with D maybe TRBD1 (6 bases). Germline lookup yields CDR1 MNHEY and CDR2 SVGEGT. The CDR3 totals 12 residues. V lost 5 bases, J lost 7 bases, and 9 bases lay in between. CDR3 nucleotides: TGTGCCAGCAGTCACAGGGCTAATGAGCAGTTCTTC. It specifies CASSHRANEQFF.

The CDR3 nucleotides read TGTGCCAGCAGCTTAGGGGTCCCGAACACTGAAGCTTTCTTT. Its protein product is CASSLGVPNTEAFF. This sequence joins TRBV7-8 and TRBJ1-1; unclear D gene. Germline CDR1 reads SGHVS; CDR2 reads FQNEAQ. The CDR3 runs 14 residues. V dropped 1 base and J dropped 1 base, with 7 bases sitting between them.

This chain links TRBV28 with TRBJ2-7; 7 bases map to TRBD1. This CDR3 spans 14 amino acids. The germline V gene has CDR1 MDHEN and CDR2 SYDVKM. The V and J ends lost 6 bases and 7 bases, in that order; junction bases with no gene match: 12. CDR3 nucleotide sequence: TGTGCCAGCAGCGTGGGACAGACCTTCGGAGAGCAGTACGTC. Its translation is CASSVGQTFGEQYV.

The chain is built from TRBV12-3 or TRBV12-4 and TRBJ2-3; 9 nucleotides align to TRBD2. This CDR3 is 16 amino acids long. V lost 5 bases and J lost 7; bases outside the gene matches: 13. The CDR3 protein is CASSPMSGGGANTQYF. CDR3 bases: TGTGCCAGCAGTCCCATGAGTGGCGGGGGGGCCAATACGCAGTATTTT.

The V gene is TRBV5-1, the J gene TRBJ2-1; possible D gene TRBD1, 6 bases. Germline lookup yields CDR1 SGHRS and CDR2 YFSETQ. This CDR3 is built from 15 residues. Trimming took off 2 bases at V and 0 bases at J, with 9 bases between the two ends. In DNA form, the CDR3 reads TGCGCCAGCAGCTTATTGGACAGCTCCTACAATGAGCAGTTCTTC. This sequence encodes CASSLLDSSYNEQFF.

In this sample, this clonotype turned up a few times. The rearrangement joins TRBV5-1 to TRBJ2-2; the D call may be TRBD1 or TRBD2 (5 bases each). Germline V gives CDR1 SGHRS, CDR2 YFSETQ. Trimming stripped 2 bases from V and 3 bases from J, with 17 bases between. The CDR3 contains 17 residues. In nucleotides, the CDR3 is TGCGCCAGCAGCTTCCCGGGACGCAGGACGGACACCGGGGAGCTGTTTTTT. Its protein is CASSFPGRRTDTGELFF.